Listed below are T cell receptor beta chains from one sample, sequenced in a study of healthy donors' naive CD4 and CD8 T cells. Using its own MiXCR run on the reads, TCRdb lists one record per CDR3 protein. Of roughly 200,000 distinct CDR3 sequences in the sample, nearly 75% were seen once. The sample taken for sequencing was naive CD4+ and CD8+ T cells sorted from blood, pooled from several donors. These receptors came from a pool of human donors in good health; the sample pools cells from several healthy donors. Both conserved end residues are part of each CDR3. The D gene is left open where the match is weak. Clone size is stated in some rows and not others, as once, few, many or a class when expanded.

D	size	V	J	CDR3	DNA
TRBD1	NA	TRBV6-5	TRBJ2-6	CASRIDRAGANVLTF	TGTGCCAGCAGAATCGACAGGGCTGGGGCCAACGTCCTGACTTTC
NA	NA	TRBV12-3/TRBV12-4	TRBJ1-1	CASGLGIAGVDTEAFF	TGTGCTAGTGGTTTGGGGATAGCGGGCGTTGACACTGAAGCTTTCTTT
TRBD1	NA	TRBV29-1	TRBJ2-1	CSVGDRVYNEQFF	TGCAGCGTAGGGGACAGGGTCTACAATGAGCAGTTCTTC
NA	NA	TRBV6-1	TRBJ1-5	CASSEARQGIGNQPQHF	TGTGCCAGCAGTGAAGCGCGGCAGGGGATCGGGAATCAGCCCCAGCATTTT
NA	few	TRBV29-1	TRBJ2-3	CSVEGFGHPSDTQYF	TGCAGCGTTGAAGGGTTTGGCCACCCGTCAGATACGCAGTATTTT
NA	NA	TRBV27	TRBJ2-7	CASSPRQAYEQYF	TGTGCCAGCAGTCCCCGTCAAGCCTACGAGCAGTACTTC
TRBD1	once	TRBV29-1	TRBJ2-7	CSAQTGGVYEQYF	TGCAGCGCCCAGACAGGGGGCGTCTACGAGCAGTACTTC
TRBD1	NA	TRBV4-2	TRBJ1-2	CASNQQGPTDLGGYTF	TGTGCCAGCAACCAACAGGGGCCAACCGACCTTGGGGGCTACACCTTC
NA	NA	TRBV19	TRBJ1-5	CATSLRAAEYSNQPQHF	TGTGCCACCTCTCTTCGGGCTGCCGAATATAGCAATCAGCCCCAGCATTTT
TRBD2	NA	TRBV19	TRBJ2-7	CASSLQAGEAYEQYF	TGTGCCAGTAGTCTCCAAGCGGGAGAAGCCTACGAGCAGTACTTC
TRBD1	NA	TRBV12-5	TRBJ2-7	CASGLEQGGYEQYF	TGTGCTAGTGGTTTGGAACAGGGGGGCTACGAGCAGTACTTC
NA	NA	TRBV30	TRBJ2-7	CAWSVVIRQRYEQYF	TGTGCCTGGAGTGTTGTAATTAGACAGCGCTACGAGCAGTACTTC
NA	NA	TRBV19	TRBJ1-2	CASSVEHLGGYTF	TGTGCCAGTAGTGTTGAGCACCTAGGTGGCTACACCTTC
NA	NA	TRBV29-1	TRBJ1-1	CSARRGPEAFF	TGCAGCGCCCGCAGGGGCCCTGAAGCTTTCTTT
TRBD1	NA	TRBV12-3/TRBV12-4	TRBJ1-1	CASRGRGLTEAFF	TGTGCCAGCAGAGGCAGGGGGCTTACTGAAGCTTTCTTT
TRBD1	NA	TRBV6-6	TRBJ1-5	CATGGQGNQPQHF	TGTGCCACAGGAGGACAGGGGAATCAGCCCCAGCATTTT
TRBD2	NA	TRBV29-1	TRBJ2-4	CSVGLAGGPRSPNIQYF	TGCAGCGTTGGACTAGCGGGAGGCCCACGTTCGCCAAACATTCAGTACTTC
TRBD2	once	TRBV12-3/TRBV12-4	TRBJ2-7	CASSFGLVYYEQYF	TGTGCCAGCAGTTTCGGACTAGTTTACTACGAGCAGTACTTC
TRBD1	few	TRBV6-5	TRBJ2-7	CASRVRGQPTYEQYF	TGTGCCAGCAGGGTGAGGGGACAGCCGACCTACGAGCAGTACTTC
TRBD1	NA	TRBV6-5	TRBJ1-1	CASSPRGTPGEAFF	TGTGCCAGCAGTCCCAGGGGGACCCCTGGTGAAGCTTTCTTT
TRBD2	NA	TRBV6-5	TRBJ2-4	CASSYTRGGLAKNIQYF	TGTGCCAGCAGTTACACCCGGGGAGGGCTAGCCAAAAACATTCAGTACTTC
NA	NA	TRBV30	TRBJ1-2	CAWSKTGGNGYTF	TGTGCCTGGAGTAAGACAGGTGGGAATGGCTACACCTTC
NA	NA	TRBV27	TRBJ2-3	CASRASTDTQYF	TGTGCCAGCAGGGCTAGCACAGATACGCAGTATTTT
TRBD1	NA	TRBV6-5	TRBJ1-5	CASSDSDRGLNQPQHF	TGTGCCAGCAGTGATTCCGACAGGGGTCTCAATCAGCCCCAGCATTTT
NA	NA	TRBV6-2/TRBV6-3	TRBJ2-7	CASSPDTAGQYF	TGTGCCAGCAGCCCCGACACTGCCGGGCAGTACTTC
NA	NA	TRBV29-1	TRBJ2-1	CTGGGDASYNEQFF	TGCACCGGGGGAGGAGACGCATCCTACAATGAGCAGTTCTTC
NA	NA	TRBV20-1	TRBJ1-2	CSAEGRGSNYGYTF	TGCAGTGCTGAGGGTCGGGGGTCTAACTATGGCTACACCTTC
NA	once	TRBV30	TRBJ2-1	CAWSVSKNEQFF	TGTGCCTGGAGTGTATCTAAAAATGAGCAGTTCTTC
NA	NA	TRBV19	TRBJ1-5	CASSMTQDSNQPQHF	TGTGCCAGTAGTATGACTCAAGACAGCAATCAGCCCCAGCATTTT
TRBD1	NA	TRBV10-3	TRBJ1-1	CAISDNDRVNTEAFF	TGTGCCATCAGTGATAACGACAGGGTGAACACTGAAGCTTTCTTT
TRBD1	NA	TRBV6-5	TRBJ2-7	CASNRDRARYEQYF	TGTGCCAGCAATCGCGACAGGGCCCGTTACGAGCAGTACTTC
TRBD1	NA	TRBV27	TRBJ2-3	CASSNRGRQDTQYF	TGTGCCAGCAGCAACAGGGGGCGCCAAGATACGCAGTATTTT
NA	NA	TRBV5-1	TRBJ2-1	CASSLGTLRDEQFF	TGCGCCAGCAGCTTGGGTACCCTTCGGGATGAGCAGTTCTTC
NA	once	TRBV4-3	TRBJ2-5	CASSQDLDSTSFRQETQYF	TGTGCCAGCAGCCAAGATTTGGATTCCACTAGCTTCCGCCAAGAGACCCAGTACTTC
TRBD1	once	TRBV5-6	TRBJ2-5	CASRGQGGETQYF	TGTGCCAGCAGGGGACAGGGAGGAGAGACCCAGTACTTC
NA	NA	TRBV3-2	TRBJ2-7	CASSQDGTLRGTSYEQYF	TGTGCCAGCAGCCAAGATGGTACCTTAAGAGGGACTTCCTACGAGCAGTACTTC
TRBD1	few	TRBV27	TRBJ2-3	CASSSPGGVRKDTQYF	TGTGCCAGCAGTTCCCCAGGGGGCGTCCGTAAAGATACGCAGTATTTT
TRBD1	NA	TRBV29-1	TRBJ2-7	CSVRTGGSSWGYEQYF	TGCAGCGTCAGGACAGGGGGCTCGTCCTGGGGCTACGAGCAGTACTTC
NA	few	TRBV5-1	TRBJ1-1	CASSLEGTEAFF	TGTGCCAGCAGTTTAGAGGGCACTGAAGCTTTCTTT
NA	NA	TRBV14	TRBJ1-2	CASSPQGLQGYTF	TGTGCCAGCAGCCCACAGGGTCTTCAGGGCTACACCTTC
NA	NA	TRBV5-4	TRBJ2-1	CASSLFRSSSYNEQFF	TGTGCCAGCAGCTTGTTCAGGAGTTCATCGTACAATGAGCAGTTCTTC
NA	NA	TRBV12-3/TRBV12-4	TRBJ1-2	CASTLGSANYGYTF	TGTGCCAGCACCCTGGGAAGCGCTAACTATGGCTACACCTTC
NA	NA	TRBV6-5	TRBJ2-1	CAIGGTPYNEQFF	TGTGCCATAGGGGGGACACCCTACAATGAGCAGTTCTTC
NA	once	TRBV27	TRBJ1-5	CASSPIPPGNQPQHF	TGTGCCAGCAGTCCAATACCCCCGGGCAATCAGCCCCAGCATTTT
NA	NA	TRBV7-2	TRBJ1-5	CASSLIYPGSQPQHF	TGTGCCAGCAGCTTAATATATCCGGGGTCCCAGCCCCAGCATTTT
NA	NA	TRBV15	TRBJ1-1	CATRGSPSEAFF	TGTGCCACCAGGGGAAGCCCCTCCGAAGCTTTCTTT
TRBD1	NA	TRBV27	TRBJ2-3	CASSLQGADTQYF	TGTGCCAGCAGTTTACAGGGGGCCGATACGCAGTATTTT
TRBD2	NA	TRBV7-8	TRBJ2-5	CASSIRTSGVERETQYF	TGTGCCAGCAGCATTCGGACTAGCGGGGTGGAGAGAGAGACCCAGTACTTC
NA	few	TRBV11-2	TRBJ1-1	CASSSQLGPEAFF	TGTGCCAGCAGTTCCCAGTTAGGCCCTGAAGCTTTCTTT
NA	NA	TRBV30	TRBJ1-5	CAWSRAASNQPQHF	TGTGCCTGGAGTAGAGCTGCTAGCAATCAGCCCCAGCATTTT
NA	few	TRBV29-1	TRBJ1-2	CSVEGGEGYTF	TGCAGCGTTGAAGGAGGGGAAGGCTACACCTTC
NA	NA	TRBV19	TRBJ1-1	CASSSRQTAIGEAFF	TGTGCCAGTAGTAGTCGACAGACCGCGATCGGTGAAGCTTTCTTT
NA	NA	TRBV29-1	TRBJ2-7	CSVGTGYKQYF	TGCAGCGTTGGGACGGGCTACAAGCAGTACTTC